This T cell receptor beta chain derives from a study of blood T cells in healthy people across ages. Study findings and constraints: Strong correlation was found linking TCR beta diversity to naive T cell percentage.

The use of a sample-barcoded 5' primer and a J-beta primer mix characterized a second PCR of about 7 to 12 cycles. TCRdb re-derived calls from the 5' RACE reads in MiXCR, one entry per CDR3 protein. The sample has roughly 2 million distinct CDR3 sequences; around 48% are singletons. Note on this clonotype: What it binds is unknown.

Germline values: CDR1 KGHDR, CDR2 SFDVKD. There are 17 residues in the CDR3. Trimming removed 4 bases at V and 3 bases at J, with 18 bases between. Aged about 6 to 100, donors were systemically healthy Caucasians from Russia. This TCR was recovered from a woman between 40 and 55 years old in good health. Sequencing input: blood. The chain recombines TRBV24-1 with TRBJ1-5; D uncertain. The CDR3 DNA follows: TGTGCCACCAGTGACCCCGAGGCAGGCGAGCTCAATCAGCCCCAGCATTTT. Translating gives CATSDPEAGELNQPQHF.